This T cell receptor beta chain comes out of a study of blood T cells in healthy people across ages (dated by TCRdb to between 2014 and 2016). For the wider study: Template switching captured roughly one uniquely barcoded TCR beta cDNA molecule per two T cells in model experiments. Age-related changes in TCR beta repertoire diversity were measured in the study by deep sequencing normalized with unique cDNA molecular identifiers. Donors were grouped into four age groups: young (average approximately 16 years), middle-aged (about 38), aged (over 55) and long-lived (around 80). Donors of different ages were randomly distributed across sequencing lanes to avoid experimental bias. Using the same blood draw, the study looked at two additional independent replicas of 1 million unique cDNA reads for two donors, one aged 18 to 30 and the other aged 80 or older. Points the paper makes about the study in general: Compared with the aged group, the long-lived group had more naive CD4+ T cells, fewer expanded clones and increased TCR diversity, suggesting age selection. Since profiling was done on bulk unsorted PBMCs, naive and antigen-experienced compartments could not be conclusively compared. As age increased, observed TCR beta diversity per million T cells dropped in a roughly linear way, and a significant reduction was already evident by age roughly 40. Estimates of total diversity from one million sequenced T cells were regarded as lower bounds and underestimates. The CMV infection status of donors was not known, potentially confounding age-related changes in expanded clonotypes. There was a strong correlation between observed TCR beta diversity and the percentage of naive T cells measured by flow cytometry.

Library construction relied on 5' RACE. Reads for this sample came from an Illumina HiSeq 2500. A second roughly 6 to 12 cycle PCR used a sample-barcoded 5' primer and a J-beta primer mix. A unique molecular identifier was introduced onto each TCR beta cDNA molecule by a template-switch 5' adaptor carrying 12 random nucleotides. At least 2.5 million CDR3-containing paired-end reads were obtained from each sample. First-strand cDNA synthesis was performed from all RNA using the Mint cDNA synthesis kit, with priming by a TRBC-specific oligonucleotide. All cDNA was treated with uracil-DNA glycosylase and then went through a first 18-cycle PCR with the universal primers M1SS and BC2_uni_R. The source study handled its data this way. For normalization, 1 million high-quality reads were randomly selected from each sample, with every read carrying a distinct molecular identifier. Reads sharing molecular identifiers were discarded rather than binned into consensus sequences. MiTCR, run with a Q25 quality threshold and the strictest error-elimination algorithm, handled CDR3 identification, clonotype clustering and error correction. A nonparametric unseen species model with Euler transformation was used to estimate a lower bound on total TCR beta diversity. TCRdb trimmed the raw reads at Q25, called clones with MiXCR and kept productive beta chains. Identical CDR3 proteins give one entry, which carries the most common genes and DNA. The authors' filters were not applied to this entry. Counted in this sample were about 640,000 distinct CDR3 sequences; roughly 58% of them appeared once. The ten largest account for 30% to 45% of the sample.

The 39 donors, aged 6 to 90 years, were systemically healthy Caucasian individuals from Russia. Ten milliliters of peripheral blood were drawn from each donor into EDTA-treated Vacutainer tubes. PBMCs were isolated by Ficoll-Paque density-gradient centrifugation, with at least 7 million obtained per sample. Total RNA, at least 6 micrograms per sample, was extracted from PBMCs with Trizol reagent. The percentages of naive CD45RAhigh/CD27high T cells were determined by flow cytometry on a PBMC aliquot from every donor. In regard to this clonotype: Its binding antigen is unknown. No much larger clonotype is one base removed from it; base qualities were not supplied.

The germline V gene yields MNHEY for CDR1 and SVGAGI for CDR2. V lost 5 bases and J lost 5 bases, and the count of bases not matched to a germline gene is 6. From the cysteine through the phenylalanine, the CDR3 covers 14 amino acids. The kept DNA is CDR3 alone, 42 bases in frame from the first base. The source material was blood. The chain couples TRBV6-5 to TRBJ2-5; 9 junctional bases match TRBD2. This TCR derives from a man in his fifties or sixties in good health. The CDR3 here reads CASSRGTSPETQYF. The nucleotide sequence reads TGTGCCAGCAGTAGGGGGACTAGCCCGGAGACCCAGTACTTC.